Listed below are T cell receptor beta chains from one sample, sequenced in a study of cytomegalovirus exposure and HLA in healthy donors. Sequencing used immunoSEQ multiplex PCR; TCRdb keeps in-frame clones, though not all of them. This table has some 140,000 clones, 72% appearing once. Material for sequencing was PBMCs. The receptors derive from a man aged 50 to 60 in good health and CMV-seropositive. Both conserved end residues are part of each CDR3. D genes are given only for firm matches. For some rows the clone size is stated as once, few or many, or as a class when expanded; others skip it.

J gene,CDR3 length,D gene,clone size,V gene,CDR3 protein,CDR3 DNA
TRBJ1-4,14,TRBD1,-,TRBV5-1,CASSLGDRHEKLFF,TGCGCCAGCAGCTTGGGGGACAGGCACGAAAAACTGTTTTTT
TRBJ2-5,16,TRBD1,-,TRBV9,CASSVASGQGIETQYF,TGTGCCAGCAGCGTAGCTTCAGGACAGGGTATAGAGACCCAGTACTTC
TRBJ2-5,14,-,-,TRBV7-8,CASSSAYRGETQYF,TGTGCCAGCAGCTCCGCTTATAGGGGAGAGACCCAGTACTTC
TRBJ2-2,14,TRBD1,once,TRBV9,CASRGTGSTGELFF,TGTGCCAGCAGGGGGACAGGGAGCACCGGGGAGCTGTTTTTT
TRBJ1-2,14,-,-,TRBV6-5,CASSYYGANYGYTF,TGTGCCAGCAGTTACTACGGTGCTAACTATGGCTACACCTTC
TRBJ1-1,14,TRBD1,once,TRBV5-1,CASGSQGGSTEAFF,TGCGCCAGCGGCTCACAGGGGGGGAGCACTGAAGCTTTCTTT
TRBJ2-7,14,-,-,TRBV7-9,CASSLPGAYYEQYF,TGTGCCAGCAGCTTACCAGGGGCTTACTACGAGCAGTACTTC
TRBJ2-1,14,-,-,TRBV6-1,CASKLPRGFNEQFF,TGTGCCAGCAAACTCCCTCGAGGTTTCAATGAGCAGTTCTTC
TRBJ2-7,13,TRBD1,once,TRBV9,CASSPGQVYEQYF,TGTGCCAGCAGCCCCGGACAGGTGTACGAGCAGTACTTC
TRBJ1-3,17,-,-,TRBV5-1,CASSLAGQSSSGNTIYF,TGCGCCAGCAGCTTGGCTGGGCAGAGTAGCTCTGGAAACACCATATATTTT
TRBJ2-5,12,TRBD1,-,TRBV29-1,CSVKTGSETQYF,TGCAGCGTAAAGACAGGGTCCGAGACCCAGTACTTC
TRBJ2-7,14,-,-,TRBV5-1,CASSRDTVSYEQYF,TGCGCCAGCAGTCGAGACACGGTCTCCTACGAGCAGTACTTC
TRBJ1-1,14,TRBD1,-,TRBV2,CASHRGGSDTEAFF,TGTGCCAGTCATAGAGGGGGCAGTGACACTGAAGCTTTCTTT
TRBJ2-7,14,-,-,TRBV9,CASSVRAGAYEQYF,TGTGCCAGCAGCGTTCGAGCGGGTGCCTACGAGCAGTACTTC
TRBJ2-1,14,-,-,TRBV7-6,CASSSASGYNEQFF,TGTGCCAGCAGCTCGGCGTCGGGGTACAATGAGCAGTTCTTC
TRBJ1-5,13,TRBD1,-,TRBV7-3,CASSSDRGQPQHF,TGTGCCAGCAGCTCCGACAGGGGCCAGCCCCAGCATTTT
TRBJ2-7,15,-,-,TRBV11-2,CASSSGIGQRGEQYF,TGTGCCAGCAGCTCAGGAATTGGACAGCGGGGCGAGCAGTACTTC
TRBJ2-7,15,TRBD2,-,TRBV7-9,CASSPSVKREYEQYF,TGTGCCAGCAGCCCCTCGGTTAAGCGGGAGTACGAGCAGTACTTC
TRBJ2-1,15,TRBD2,-,TRBV5-4,CAGSLSLADNNEQFF,TGTGCCGGCAGCTTGAGTCTAGCGGACAACAATGAGCAGTTCTTC
TRBJ1-1,15,-,once,TRBV27,CASSLGRGLGTEAFF,TGTGCCAGCAGTTTAGGAAGAGGCTTGGGCACTGAAGCTTTCTTT
TRBJ1-5,17,TRBD1,-,TRBV6-1,CAISEQQGAGSNQPQHF,TGTGCCATCAGTGAGCAACAGGGGGCGGGCAGCAATCAGCCCCAGCATTTT
TRBJ1-1,14,TRBD1,few,TRBV18,CASSPSGGSTEAFF,TGTGCCAGCTCACCATCAGGGGGAAGCACTGAAGCTTTCTTT
TRBJ1-1,12,-,-,TRBV6-1,CASSVGQLQAFF,TGTGCCAGCAGTGTTGGACAGCTTCAAGCTTTCTTT
TRBJ1-5,14,-,-,TRBV2,CASKGEGGNQPQHF,TGTGCCAGCAAGGGTGAAGGGGGCAATCAGCCCCAGCATTTT
TRBJ2-2,17,-,-,TRBV7-2,CASSPRMGSANTGELFF,TGTGCCAGCAGCCCCCGGATGGGCAGTGCGAACACCGGGGAGCTGTTTTTT
TRBJ2-7,14,TRBD1,many,TRBV6-1,CASSAYSGQYEQYF,TGTGCCAGCAGTGCCTACTCGGGACAGTACGAGCAGTACTTC
TRBJ2-7,14,TRBD1,-,TRBV27,CASSTRQGAYEQYF,TGTGCCAGCAGTACCCGACAGGGGGCCTACGAGCAGTACTTC
TRBJ2-1,16,TRBD1,few,TRBV29-1,CSVERPGQGRDNEQFF,TGCAGCGTTGAAAGACCGGGACAGGGAAGGGACAATGAGCAGTTCTTC
TRBJ2-7,16,TRBD2,-,TRBV10-1,CASSAMVAGLPYEQYF,TGCGCCAGCAGTGCCATGGTAGCGGGTCTCCCCTACGAGCAGTACTTC
TRBJ1-1,15,-,-,TRBV7-9,CSSSSLARRGTEAFF,TGTTCCAGCAGCTCACTAGCGAGGAGGGGCACTGAAGCTTTCTTT
TRBJ2-7,14,-,-,TRBV6-1,CASSFLTGNYEQYF,TGTGCCAGCAGTTTCTTGACGGGAAACTACGAGCAGTACTTC
TRBJ1-2,14,-,-,TRBV10-3,CAISEGRGDYGYTF,TGTGCCATCAGTGAGGGGAGGGGGGACTATGGCTACACCTTC
TRBJ1-1,15,-,-,TRBV7-9,CASSLEGHLNTEAFF,TGTGCCAGCAGCTTAGAAGGACACTTGAACACTGAAGCTTTCTTT
TRBJ2-4,18,TRBD2,-,TRBV7-2,CASSPQWGREGDKNIQYF,TGTGCCAGCAGCCCGCAATGGGGGCGGGAGGGGGACAAAAACATTCAGTACTTC
TRBJ1-5,17,-,-,TRBV18,CASSPLSPTVGGQPQHF,TGTGCCAGCTCCCCCCTCTCCCCCACGGTAGGAGGTCAGCCCCAGCATTTT
TRBJ2-6,16,TRBD2,many,TRBV6-4,CASSALASSGANVLTF,TGTGCCAGCAGTGCACTAGCGAGCTCTGGGGCCAACGTCCTGACTTTC
TRBJ1-3,15,-,-,TRBV5-4,CASSLKDSPGDTIYF,TGTGCCAGCAGCCTGAAAGACAGCCCCGGAGACACCATATATTTT
TRBJ1-5,14,-,-,TRBV7-9,CASTYTGSNQPQHF,TGTGCCAGCACCTATACAGGGAGCAATCAGCCCCAGCATTTT
TRBJ1-1,14,-,-,TRBV7-9,CSSSFPGMNTEAFF,TGTTCCAGCAGCTTCCCCGGGATGAACACTGAAGCTTTCTTT
TRBJ2-5,15,TRBD1,few,TRBV4-1,CASSQGDREKETQYF,TGCGCCAGCAGCCAAGGGGACAGGGAAAAAGAGACCCAGTACTTC
TRBJ2-7,15,TRBD1,-,TRBV28,CASSFGDRVSVEQYF,TGTGCCAGCAGTTTTGGGGACAGGGTATCTGTCGAGCAGTACTTC
TRBJ2-7,15,TRBD2,-,TRBV11-2,CASSPMGTSGYEQYF,TGTGCCAGCAGTCCAATGGGGACTAGCGGCTACGAGCAGTACTTC
TRBJ1-1,13,-,-,TRBV11-2,CASSLDKRFKAFF,TGTGCCAGCAGCTTAGATAAACGGTTCAAGGCTTTCTTT
TRBJ2-1,18,-,once,TRBV7-2,CASSPLGGGKTRENEQFF,TGTGCCAGCAGCCCCTTAGGGGGGGGGAAAACGAGGGAGAATGAGCAGTTCTTC
TRBJ2-5,12,-,-,TRBV2,CASSRTRETQYF,TGTGCCAGCAGTCGGACACGAGAGACCCAGTACTTC
TRBJ2-3,14,-,-,TRBV5-6,CASSLAGSPDTQYF,TGTGCCAGCAGCTTAGCAGGGTCCCCAGATACGCAGTATTTT
TRBJ2-7,14,-,few,TRBV27,CATSPPYRAREQYF,TGTGCCACCTCTCCCCCTTACAGGGCCCGCGAGCAGTACTTC
TRBJ2-6,16,-,-,TRBV5-4,CASSLVAGSGANVLTF,TGTGCCAGCAGCTTGGTGGCAGGCTCTGGGGCCAACGTCCTGACTTTC
TRBJ1-5,13,TRBD1,-,TRBV18,CASSLTTGGPQHF,TGTGCCAGCTCACTCACGACAGGGGGGCCCCAGCATTTT